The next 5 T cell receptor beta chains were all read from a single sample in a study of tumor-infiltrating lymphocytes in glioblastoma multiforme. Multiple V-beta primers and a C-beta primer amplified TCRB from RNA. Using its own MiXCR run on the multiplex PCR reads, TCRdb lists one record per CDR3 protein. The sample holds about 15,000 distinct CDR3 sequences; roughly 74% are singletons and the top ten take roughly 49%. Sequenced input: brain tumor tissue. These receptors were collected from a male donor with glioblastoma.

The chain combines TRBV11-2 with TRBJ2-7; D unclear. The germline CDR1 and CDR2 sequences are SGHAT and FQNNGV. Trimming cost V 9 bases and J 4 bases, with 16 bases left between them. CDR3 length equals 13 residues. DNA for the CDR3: TGTGCCAGAAGCCCCGATGCCTCGTACGAGCAGTACTTC. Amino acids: CARSPDASYEQYF.

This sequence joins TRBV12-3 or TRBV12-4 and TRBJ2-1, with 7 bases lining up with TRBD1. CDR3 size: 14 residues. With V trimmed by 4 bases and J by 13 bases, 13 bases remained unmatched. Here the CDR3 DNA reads TGTGCCAGCAGTTCCCCTCAAAACAGACAGGGACAGTTCTTC. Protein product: CASSSPQNRQGQFF.

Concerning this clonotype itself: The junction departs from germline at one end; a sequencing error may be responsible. For the CDR3, the DNA is TGTGCCAGCAGCTCGAGGAAGGAGGGTGAGCAGTTATTC. It yields the protein CASSSRKEGEQLF. The chain carries TRBV11-3 and TRBJ2-1, with TRBD2 as a possible D gene (6 bases). Germline assignment: CDR1 SGHNT and CDR2 YENEEA. This CDR3 contains 13 residues. The variable domain in full, completed from reference TRBV11-3 and TRBJ2-1, reads EAGVVQSPRYKIIEKKQPVAFWCNPISGHNTLYWYLQNLGQGPELLIRYENEEAVDDSQLPKDRFSAERLKGVDSTLKIQPAELGDSAVYLCASSSRKEGEQLFGPGTRLTVL.

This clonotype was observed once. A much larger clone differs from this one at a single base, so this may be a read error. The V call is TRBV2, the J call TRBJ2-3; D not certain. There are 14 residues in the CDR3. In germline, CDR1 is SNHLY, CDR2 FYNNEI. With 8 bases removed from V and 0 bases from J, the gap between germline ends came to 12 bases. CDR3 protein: CASSSGTSTDTQYF. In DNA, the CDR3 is TGTGCCAGCTCGAGTGGAACTAGCACAGATACGCAGTATTTT.

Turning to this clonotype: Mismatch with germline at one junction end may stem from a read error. The CDR3 loop reads CATCSNLAGEETQYF. The DNA for the CDR3 is TGTGCCACCTGCAGCAACTTAGCGGGAGAGGAGACCCAGTACTTC. The chain links TRBV15 to TRBJ2-5, with TRBD2 identical over 9 bases. The V gene's germline CDR1 is LNHNV and CDR2 YYDKDF (reference sequence). The CDR3 runs to 15 residues.